This TCR beta chain was identified during a study of spatial heterogeneity in lung cancer. Study-level points and caveats: Tumor mutation count correlated with how many alpha and beta TCRs expanded intratumorally.

Time point specified: sample taken at primary tumor resection. The donors were approximately 70 patients with non-small cell lung cancer that was early-stage and untreated. No cells were sorted before sequencing. The whole RNA sequenced was extracted from tumor, nontumor lung or frozen PBMC. Deletions cut 0 bases from V and 8 bases from J, with 7 bases between. CDR1 is MNHEY and CDR2 is SVGAGI in the germline V gene. This CDR3 region has 13 residues. TCRdb re-derived calls from the 5' RACE reads in MiXCR, one entry per CDR3 protein. The table includes over 550 distinct CDR3 sequences, around 34% detected once. This clonotype appeared once. Its cognate antigen is unknown.

This sequence joins TRBV6-5 and TRBJ1-4; TRBD1 is a possible D gene (5 bases). The clonotype originates from a male donor with early-stage non-small cell lung cancer. Specimen: lung tumor tissue, collected at surgery. CDR3 sequence: CASSYSNREKLFF. The CDR3 DNA is TGTGCCAGCAGTTACTCGAACAGGGAAAAACTGTTTTTT.